These T cell receptor beta chains were read from a single sample in a study of shared clonotypes between healthy human individuals. Data came from immunoSEQ multiplex PCR; TCRdb stores just in-frame clones and leaves some out. The sample has roughly 640,000 clones, over 65% seen once. The sample taken for sequencing was memory CD4+ T cells sorted from blood. These receptors were taken from a woman between 25 and 40 years old in good health. CDR3s include the opening cysteine and the closing phenylalanine or tryptophan. A D gene is named only where the DNA matches it firmly. For some rows the clone size is stated as once, few or many, or as a class when expanded; others skip it.

clone size	V gene	CDR3 length	D gene	J gene	CDR3 DNA	CDR3 protein
few	TRBV27	16	TRBD1	TRBJ1-2	TGTGCCAGCAGTACCCCGGACAGGGCGAGGAACTATGGCTACACCTTC	CASSTPDRARNYGYTF
NA	TRBV12-2	15	NA	TRBJ1-1	TGTGCAAGTCGCTTCAAGAGAGGGGGTCGGACTGAAGCTTTCTTT	CASRFKRGGRTEAFF
NA	TRBV4-1	15	NA	TRBJ1-2	TGCGCCACCGGGTGGGGGGATCCTACTAACTATGGCTACACCTTC	CATGWGDPTNYGYTF
few	TRBV4-1	17	TRBD2	TRBJ2-5	TGCGCCAGCAGCCAAGGACAGACTAGCGGGAGCAGGGAGACCCAGTACTTC	CASSQGQTSGSRETQYF
NA	TRBV28	18	TRBD1	TRBJ1-2	TGTGCCAGCAGCCGTAGACCCAAATCGGACAGGACTAACTATGGCTACACCTTC	CASSRRPKSDRTNYGYTF
NA	TRBV2	13	NA	TRBJ2-3	TGTGCCAGCAGTGACGGCAGCCAAGATACGCAGTATTTT	CASSDGSQDTQYF
NA	TRBV5-1	15	TRBD2	TRBJ2-7	TGCGCCAGCAGCTCAACTAGCGGGGCCCTCCGGGAGCAGTACTTC	CASSSTSGALREQYF
NA	TRBV19	15	TRBD2	TRBJ2-1	TGTGCCAGTAGTAGGACTTCGCGGGAGACTGGGGAGCAGTTCTTC	CASSRTSRETGEQFF
NA	TRBV5-1	13	NA	TRBJ1-1	TGCGCCAGCAGCTTGGAACTGAACACTGAAGCTTTCTTT	CASSLELNTEAFF
many	TRBV4-1	15	NA	TRBJ1-1	TGCGCCAGCAGCCAAGATCGAGTAGGTCCCACTGAAGCTTTCTTT	CASSQDRVGPTEAFF
NA	TRBV18	14	NA	TRBJ1-1	TGTGCCAGCTCACGGCGACAGGATAACACTGAAGCTTTCTTT	CASSRRQDNTEAFF
few	TRBV9	12	NA	TRBJ1-2	TGTGCCAGCAGCGTAGTTGACTATGGCTACACCTTC	CASSVVDYGYTF
NA	TRBV7-3	15	TRBD1	TRBJ2-2	TGTGCCAGCAGCAACCGACAGGGCGGCACCGGGGAGCTGTTTTTT	CASSNRQGGTGELFF
NA	TRBV23-1	14	NA	TRBJ1-4	TGCGCCAGCAGTCAAACGGGGGTCCGGGAAAAACTGTTTTTT	CASSQTGVREKLFF
NA	TRBV6-1	16	TRBD1	TRBJ1-2	TGTGCCAGCAGTGAACTCAGGACAGGCCGAGTCTATGGCTACACCTTC	CASSELRTGRVYGYTF
NA	TRBV27	16	NA	TRBJ1-2	TGTGCCAGCAGTTTACTCGGGGGCCGCAATTCTCATGGCTACACCTTC	CASSLLGGRNSHGYTF
once	TRBV6-6	14	NA	TRBJ1-1	TGTGCCAGCAGACCATTCGACACGAACACTGAAGCTTTCTTT	CASRPFDTNTEAFF
NA	TRBV6-5	15	TRBD1	TRBJ1-5	TGTGCCAGCAGCCTGGACAGGGGGAGCAATCAGCCCCAGCATTTT	CASSLDRGSNQPQHF
NA	TRBV14	11	NA	TRBJ2-1	TGTGCCAGCAGCCAACGGAATGAGCAGTTCTTC	CASSQRNEQFF
NA	TRBV4-1	13	NA	TRBJ2-6	TGCGCCAGCAGGCACTCTGGGGCCAACGTCCTGACTTTC	CASRHSGANVLTF
NA	TRBV29-1	15	TRBD2	TRBJ2-7	TGCAGCGTTGAAACAGAGGGACTAGCGAGTTACGAGCAGTACTTC	CSVETEGLASYEQYF
NA	TRBV5-4	17	NA	TRBJ2-1	TGTGCCAGCAGCTTGGCATTGTACGGGAGCTCCTACAATGAGCAGTTCTTC	CASSLALYGSSYNEQFF
NA	TRBV7-9	13	NA	TRBJ1-2	TGTGCCAGCAGCTTATTGGCTAACTATGGCTACACCTTC	CASSLLANYGYTF
NA	TRBV6-4	14	NA	TRBJ2-1	TGTGCCAGCAGAGCGGGACACGGAGTCTCTGAGCAGTTCTTC	CASRAGHGVSEQFF
NA	TRBV28	15	NA	TRBJ2-1	TGTGCCAGCCTACTGAGGGACGGGCCCTACAATGAGCAGTTCTTC	CASLLRDGPYNEQFF
few	TRBV5-1	13	NA	TRBJ2-2	TGCGCCAGCAGCGAAGAGGACACCGGGGAGCTGTTTTTT	CASSEEDTGELFF
NA	TRBV28	16	NA	TRBJ2-3	TGTGCCAGCAGTTTATTGGGCAGGGGAAGCACAGATACGCAGTATTTT	CASSLLGRGSTDTQYF
NA	TRBV11-2	17	TRBD1	TRBJ2-7	TGTGCCAGCAGCCGACTCCGGACAGGAAGGAGCTCCTACGAGCAGTACTTC	CASSRLRTGRSSYEQYF
NA	TRBV2	14	NA	TRBJ1-2	TGTGCCAGCAGGCTAGACAGGTGGGACTATGGCTACACCTTC	CASRLDRWDYGYTF
NA	TRBV11-2	14	NA	TRBJ2-3	TGTGCCAGCAGCTCAAGGACAGGCACAGATACGCAGTATTTT	CASSSRTGTDTQYF
once	TRBV27	16	TRBD1	TRBJ2-7	TGTGCCAGCAGTTCCCCCTCGACAGGGGGCTTGTACGAGCAGTACTTC	CASSSPSTGGLYEQYF
NA	TRBV5-1	17	TRBD2	TRBJ2-2	TGCGCCAGCAGCTTGGCCCCCAGCGGGAGTAAGCCCGGGGAGCTGTTTTTT	CASSLAPSGSKPGELFF
NA	TRBV19	15	TRBD1	TRBJ2-2	TGTGCCAGTAGAACCGGGACAGGGGGCTCCGGGGAGCTGTTTTTT	CASRTGTGGSGELFF
NA	TRBV12-5	19	TRBD2	TRBJ2-1	TGTGCTAGTGGTTTGTTTTTAGCGGGAGGGCCGGGCTCCTACAATGAGCAGTTCTTC	CASGLFLAGGPGSYNEQFF
NA	TRBV9	16	TRBD2	TRBJ2-1	TGTGCCAGCCCAGGGGGTAGCGGGAGTCTTTTCGTTGAGCAGTTCTTC	CASPGGSGSLFVEQFF
NA	TRBV25-1	14	NA	TRBJ1-3	TGTGCCAGCCGGACGGCTAACTCTGGAAACACCATATATTTT	CASRTANSGNTIYF
few	TRBV7-3	14	NA	TRBJ2-1	TGTGCCAGCAGCAGAACGGGACCATACAATGAGCAGTTCTTC	CASSRTGPYNEQFF
NA	TRBV18	14	TRBD2	TRBJ2-7	TGTGCCAGTCGACCGACTAGCGGGGCCTACGAGCAGTACTTC	CASRPTSGAYEQYF
many	TRBV28	17	TRBD2	TRBJ2-7	TGTGCCAGCAGTTTTGTTTGGCTAGCGGGAGAAACGGGTGAGCAGTACTTC	CASSFVWLAGETGEQYF